The clone carrying this TCR beta chain has just a few counts. The junction departs from germline at one end; a sequencing error may be responsible. There are 14 residues in the CDR3. Germline CDR1 is MNHNS and CDR2 is SASEGT. TCRdb keeps only in-frame clones here, not all; method: immunoSEQ multiplex PCR. The sample includes about 470,000 clones, around 90% of them seen just once. Living in 24 US areas, the participants were between 18 and 89 years of age. Allocation to cohorts depended on clinical history reported by the participants. Cohort 3 recovered donors had two negative PCRs, clearance, or symptom resolution. These data belong to a study of blood T cell repertoires in COVID-19. Looking at the study overall: The United States, Italy and Spain were the sources of the acute and convalescent COVID-19 samples.

The V gene is TRBV6-1, the J gene TRBJ1-4, with D unclear. This TCR was recovered from a young woman who had recovered from COVID-19. Source material: PBMCs or T cells enriched from blood (not recorded which). CDR3 nucleotide sequence: TGTGCCAGCAGAGAAGCCGCAACTAATGAAAAACTGTTTTTT. It codes for CASREAATNEKLFF.